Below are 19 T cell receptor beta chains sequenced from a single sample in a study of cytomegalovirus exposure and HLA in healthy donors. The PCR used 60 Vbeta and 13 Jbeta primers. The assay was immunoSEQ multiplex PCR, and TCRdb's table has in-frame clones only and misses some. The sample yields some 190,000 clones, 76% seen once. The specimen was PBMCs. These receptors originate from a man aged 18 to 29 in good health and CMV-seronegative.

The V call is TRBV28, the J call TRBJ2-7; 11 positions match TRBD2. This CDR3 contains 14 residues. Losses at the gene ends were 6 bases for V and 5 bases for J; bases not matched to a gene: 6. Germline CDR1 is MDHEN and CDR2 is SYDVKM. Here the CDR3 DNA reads TGTGCCAGCAGCGTGACTAGCGGGGCCCACGAGCAGTACTTC. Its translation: CASSVTSGAHEQYF.

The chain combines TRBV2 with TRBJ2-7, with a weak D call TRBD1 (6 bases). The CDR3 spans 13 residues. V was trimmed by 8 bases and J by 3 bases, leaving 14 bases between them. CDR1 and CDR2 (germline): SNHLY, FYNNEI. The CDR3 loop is CASRATGSYEQYF. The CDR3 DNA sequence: TGTGCCAGCCGAGCGACAGGCAGCTACGAGCAGTACTTC.

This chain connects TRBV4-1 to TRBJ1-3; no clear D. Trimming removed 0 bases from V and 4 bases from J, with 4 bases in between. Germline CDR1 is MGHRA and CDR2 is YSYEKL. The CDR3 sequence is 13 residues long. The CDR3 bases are TGCGCCAGCAGCCAAGATCAAGGAAACACCATATATTTT. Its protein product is CASSQDQGNTIYF.

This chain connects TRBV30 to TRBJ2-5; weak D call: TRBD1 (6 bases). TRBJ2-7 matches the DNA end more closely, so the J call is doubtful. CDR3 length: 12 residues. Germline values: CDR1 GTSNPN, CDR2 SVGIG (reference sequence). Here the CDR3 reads CAWTLGGDEQYF. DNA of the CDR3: TGTGCCTGGACCCTTGGGGGCGACGAGCAGTACTTC.

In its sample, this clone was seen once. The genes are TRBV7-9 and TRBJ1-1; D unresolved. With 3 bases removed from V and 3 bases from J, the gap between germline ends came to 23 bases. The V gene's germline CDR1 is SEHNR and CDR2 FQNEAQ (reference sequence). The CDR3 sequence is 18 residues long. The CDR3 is CASSFPDGRGYRDTEAFF. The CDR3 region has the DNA TGTGCCAGCAGCTTTCCGGACGGGCGAGGGTACCGGGACACTGAAGCTTTCTTT.

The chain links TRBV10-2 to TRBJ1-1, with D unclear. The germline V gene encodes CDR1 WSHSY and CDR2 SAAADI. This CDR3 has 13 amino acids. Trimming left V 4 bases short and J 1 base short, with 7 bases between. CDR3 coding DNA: TGCGCCAGCAGTGTGTACACGAACACTGAAGCTTTCTTT. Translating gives CASSVYTNTEAFF.

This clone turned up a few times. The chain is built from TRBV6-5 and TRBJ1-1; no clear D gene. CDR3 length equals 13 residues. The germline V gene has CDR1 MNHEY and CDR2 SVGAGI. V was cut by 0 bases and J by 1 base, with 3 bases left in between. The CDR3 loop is CASSYSRNTEAFF. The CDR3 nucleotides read TGTGCCAGCAGTTACTCGAGGAACACTGAAGCTTTCTTT.

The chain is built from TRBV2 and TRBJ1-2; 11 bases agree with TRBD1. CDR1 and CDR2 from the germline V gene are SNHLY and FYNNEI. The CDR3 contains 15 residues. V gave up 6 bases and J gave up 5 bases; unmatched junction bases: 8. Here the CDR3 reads CASRAGTGGGYGYTF. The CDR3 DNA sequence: TGTGCCAGCAGAGCAGGGACAGGGGGGGGGTATGGCTACACCTTC.

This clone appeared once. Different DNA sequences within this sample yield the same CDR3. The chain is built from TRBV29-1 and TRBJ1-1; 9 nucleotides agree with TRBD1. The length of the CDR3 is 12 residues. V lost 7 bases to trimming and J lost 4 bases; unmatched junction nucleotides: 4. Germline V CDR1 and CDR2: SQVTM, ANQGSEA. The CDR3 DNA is TGCAGCGGGGGACAGGGTAGCACTGAAGCTTTCTTT. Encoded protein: CSGGQGSTEAFF.

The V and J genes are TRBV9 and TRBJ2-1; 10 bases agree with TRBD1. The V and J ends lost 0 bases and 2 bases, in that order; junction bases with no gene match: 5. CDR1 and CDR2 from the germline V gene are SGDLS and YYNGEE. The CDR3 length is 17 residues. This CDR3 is CASSVGSGTGAYNEQFF. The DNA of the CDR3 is TGTGCCAGCAGCGTAGGGTCCGGGACAGGGGCCTACAATGAGCAGTTCTTC.

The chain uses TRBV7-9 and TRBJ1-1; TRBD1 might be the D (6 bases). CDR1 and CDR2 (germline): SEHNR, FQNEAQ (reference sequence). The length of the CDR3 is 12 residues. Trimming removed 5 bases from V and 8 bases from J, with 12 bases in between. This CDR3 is CASSHRGTEAFF. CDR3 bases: TGTGCCAGCAGCCACAGAGGGACAGAAGCTTTCTTT.

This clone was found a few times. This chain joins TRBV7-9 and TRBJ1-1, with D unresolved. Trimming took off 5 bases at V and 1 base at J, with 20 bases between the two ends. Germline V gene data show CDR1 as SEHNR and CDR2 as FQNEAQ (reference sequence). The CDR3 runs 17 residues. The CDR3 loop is CASSPKGVVLENTEAFF. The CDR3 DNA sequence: TGTGCCAGCAGCCCCAAAGGAGTGGTTCTGGAGAACACTGAAGCTTTCTTT. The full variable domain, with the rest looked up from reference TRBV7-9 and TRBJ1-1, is DTGVSQNPRHKITKRGQNVTFRCDPISEHNRLYWYRQTLGQGPEFLTYFQNEAQLEKSRLLSDRFSAERPKGSFSTLEIQRTEQGDSAMYLCASSPKGVVLENTEAFFGQGTRLTVV.

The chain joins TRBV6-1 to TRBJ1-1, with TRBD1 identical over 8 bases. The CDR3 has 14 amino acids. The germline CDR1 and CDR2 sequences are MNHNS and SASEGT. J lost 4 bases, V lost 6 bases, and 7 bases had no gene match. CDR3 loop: CASRADRVVTEAFF. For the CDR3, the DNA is TGTGCCAGCAGAGCGGACAGGGTGGTCACTGAAGCTTTCTTT.

CDR3 residues: CASSQKTLANSPLHF. The CDR3 nucleotides read TGTGCCAGCAGTCAAAAGACACTTGCTAATTCACCCCTCCACTTT. The V call is TRBV27, the J call TRBJ1-6; D ambiguous. V lost 5 bases and J lost 6, with 14 bases in between. Germline-derived CDR1 and CDR2 are MNHEY and SMNVEV (reference sequence). CDR3 length: 15 amino acids.

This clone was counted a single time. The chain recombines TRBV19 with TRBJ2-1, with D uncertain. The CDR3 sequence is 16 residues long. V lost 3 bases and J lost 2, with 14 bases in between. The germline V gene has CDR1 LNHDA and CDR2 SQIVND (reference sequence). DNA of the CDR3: TGTGCCAGTAGTATGATTTGGCAGGCGCCCTACAATGAGCAGTTCTTC. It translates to CASSMIWQAPYNEQFF.

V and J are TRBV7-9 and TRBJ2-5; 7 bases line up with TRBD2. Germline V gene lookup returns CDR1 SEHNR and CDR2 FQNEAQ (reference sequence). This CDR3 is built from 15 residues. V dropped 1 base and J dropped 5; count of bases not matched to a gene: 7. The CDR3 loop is CASSLEGGFTETQYF. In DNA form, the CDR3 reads TGTGCCAGCAGCTTAGAGGGAGGGTTCACCGAGACCCAGTACTTC.

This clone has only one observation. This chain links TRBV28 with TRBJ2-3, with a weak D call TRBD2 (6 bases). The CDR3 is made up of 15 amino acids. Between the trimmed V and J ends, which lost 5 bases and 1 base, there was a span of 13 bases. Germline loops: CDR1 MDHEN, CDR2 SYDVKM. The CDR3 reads CASSPSGGGTDTQYF. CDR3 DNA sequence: TGTGCCAGCAGTCCCTCAGGCGGGGGCACAGATACGCAGTATTTT.

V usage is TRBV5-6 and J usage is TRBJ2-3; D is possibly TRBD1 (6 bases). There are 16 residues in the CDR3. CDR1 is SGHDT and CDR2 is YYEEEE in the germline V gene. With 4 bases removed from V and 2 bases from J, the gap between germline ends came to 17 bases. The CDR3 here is CASSMGHLEYTDTQYF. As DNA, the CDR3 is TGTGCCAGCAGCATGGGACATCTCGAATACACAGATACGCAGTATTTT.

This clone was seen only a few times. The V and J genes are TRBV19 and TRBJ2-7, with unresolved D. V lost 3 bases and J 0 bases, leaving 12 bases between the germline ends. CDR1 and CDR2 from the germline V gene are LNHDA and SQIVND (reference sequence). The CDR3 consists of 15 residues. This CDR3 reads CASSIEPLGSYEQYF. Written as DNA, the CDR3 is TGTGCCAGTAGTATCGAACCCCTCGGCTCCTACGAGCAGTACTTC.